The 21 T cell receptor beta chains listed next were all sequenced from one sample in a study of vaccination and CD4 T cells after COVID-19. Stated treatment: approximately 11-day PBMC culture with coronavirus spike peptide pools or control peptides (ViraFEST assay). These receptors lack a known antigen. An Oncomine TCR Beta short-read assay was used to sequence the DNA from cultured CD4+ T cells. TCRdb re-called the PCR reads through MiXCR, storing one row per CDR3 protein. The sample includes under 15,000 distinct CDR3 sequences, about 50% of them seen just once. Specimen: CD4+ T cells from blood, cultured in vitro. The receptors stem from a human donor who had recovered from COVID-19.

In this sample, this clonotype turned up a few times. This rearrangement joins TRBV6-5 to TRBJ1-5, with D unresolved. CDR1 and CDR2 (germline): MNHEY, SVGAGI. Trimming stripped 0 bases from V and 6 bases from J, with 6 bases between. The CDR3 covers 13 residues. CDR3 sequence: CASSYSSGQPQHF. In DNA form, the CDR3 reads TGTGCCAGCAGTTACTCGAGTGGTCAGCCCCAGCATTTT.

The rearrangement uses TRBV6-1 and TRBJ2-3; 10 bases are shared with TRBD2. The germline CDR1 and CDR2 sequences are MNHNS and SASEGT. Germline trimming cut 5 bases from V and 2 bases from J; bases unmatched to any gene: 4. The CDR3 is 15 residues long. CDR3: CASSTGLAITDTQYF. CDR3 DNA sequence: TGTGCCAGCAGTACGGGACTAGCGATCACAGATACGCAGTATTTT.

This chain links TRBV20-1 with TRBJ1-2, with TRBD1 as a possible D gene (5 bases). Trimming took 3 bases from V and 6 from J, leaving 11 bases between them. This CDR3 spans 12 amino acids. Germline CDR1 reads DFQATT; CDR2 reads SNEGSKA (reference sequence). Here the CDR3 DNA reads TGCAGTGCTAGCGCAGGGCTCCATGGCTACACCTTC. This codes for CSASAGLHGYTF.

CDR3 in amino acids: CASSLGVGGRTDTQYF. CDR3 DNA: TGCGCCAGCAGCTTGGGGGTTGGGGGACGCACAGATACGCAGTATTTT. The chain uses TRBV5-1 and TRBJ2-3; D is possibly TRBD1 or TRBD2 (5 bases each). Germline CDR1 reads SGHRS; CDR2 reads YFSETQ. CDR3 length: 16 amino acids. Trimming took off 0 bases at V and 1 base at J, with 12 bases between the two ends. The full variable domain, in which reference TRBV5-1 and TRBJ2-3 provide the parts outside the CDR3, is KAGVTQTPRYLIKTRGQQVTLSCSPISGHRSVSWYQQTPGQGLQFLFEYFSETQRNKGNFPGRFSGRQFSNSRSEMNVSTLELGDSALYLCASSLGVGGRTDTQYFGPGTRLTVL.

CDR3 in amino acids: CSVAQGTSTDTQYF. The CDR3 DNA reads TGCAGTGTTGCCCAGGGAACTAGCACAGATACGCAGTATTTT. V is TRBV20-1 and J is TRBJ2-3; the D gene is possibly TRBD1 (5 bases). V lost 7 bases, J lost 0 bases, and 14 bases lay in between. The CDR3 consists of 14 residues. Per the germline V gene, CDR1 is DFQATT and CDR2 is SNEGSKA (reference sequence).

The chain combines TRBV20-1 with TRBJ2-1; D call uncertain. The ends were cut back, 5 bases at V and 7 bases at J, with 15 bases in the middle. This CDR3 is built from 13 residues. Germline CDR1 and CDR2: DFQATT and SNEGSKA (reference sequence). In DNA form, the CDR3 reads TGCAGTGCTCTTGACGTGGATGTGAATGAGCAGTTCTTC. Translating gives CSALDVDVNEQFF.

This rearrangement joins TRBV7-8 to TRBJ2-6, with 8 bases lining up with TRBD1. V trimming: 4 bases; J trimming: 0 bases; junction bases outside the gene matches: 5. CDR1 SGHVS and CDR2 FQNEAQ come from the germline V gene. The CDR3 is made up of 17 amino acids. DNA of the CDR3: TGTGCCAGCAGCTGGGGACAGGCCGCCTCTGGGGCCAACGTCCTGACTTTC. As protein: CASSWGQAASGANVLTF. Using reference TRBV7-8 and TRBJ2-6 for the parts outside the CDR3, the full variable domain is GAGVSQSPRYKVAKRGQDVALRCDPISGHVSLFWYQQALGQGPEFLTYFQNEAQLDKSGLPSDRFFAERPEGSVSTLKIQRTQQEDSAVYLCASSWGQAASGANVLTFGAGSRLTVL.

The J gene is TRBJ2-2, the V gene TRBV2; D remains ambiguous. Germline V gene sequence: CDR1 SNHLY, CDR2 FYNNEI. This CDR3 has 14 residues. The germline V and J ends were trimmed by 7 bases and 6 bases, with 15 bases remaining between them. DNA of the CDR3: TGTGCCAGCACTCCCATAGACGTAGCCGGGGAGCTGTTTTTT. Amino acids: CASTPIDVAGELFF.

The chain is built from TRBV12-3 or TRBV12-4 and TRBJ1-6; unclear D gene. V was trimmed by 6 bases and J by 14 bases, leaving 14 bases between them. The CDR3 loop spans 12 amino acids. The CDR3 protein is CASSLLRESLHF. CDR3 DNA sequence: TGTGCCAGCAGCCTACTAAGGGAATCCCTCCACTTT.

Judged by abundance, this clonotype is medium-sized. The V gene is TRBV7-8, the J gene TRBJ1-1; D ambiguous. V was shortened by 1 base and J by 1 base, with 7 bases between the two germline ends. Per the germline V gene, CDR1 is SGHVS and CDR2 is FQNEAQ. This CDR3 contains 14 residues. The chain's CDR3 is CASSLVSGNTEAFF. In DNA form, the CDR3 reads TGTGCCAGCAGCTTAGTATCGGGGAACACTGAAGCTTTCTTT.

The rearrangement links TRBV28 to TRBJ2-3; 16 bases align to TRBD2. Germline V gives CDR1 MDHEN, CDR2 SYDVKM. The V and J ends lost 5 bases and 1 base, in that order; junction bases with no gene match: 12. The CDR3 length is 20 residues. The CDR3 here is CASSPSPGLAGGRGTDTQYF. The CDR3 DNA follows: TGTGCCAGCAGTCCCAGCCCGGGACTAGCGGGAGGGCGGGGCACAGATACGCAGTATTTT.

This clonotype was picked up one time. The chain recombines TRBV5-1 with TRBJ1-5; a weak D match, TRBD1 (6 bases). The CDR3 spans 13 residues. In germline, CDR1 is SGHRS, CDR2 YFSETQ. V was trimmed by 0 bases and J by 7 bases, leaving 8 bases between them. Here the CDR3 reads CASSLEGGQPQHF. CDR3 coding DNA: TGCGCCAGCAGCTTGGAGGGGGGGCAGCCCCAGCATTTT.

With respect to this clonotype: A read error may be the cause here, since a much bigger clone is one base away. The chain is built from TRBV20-1 and TRBJ2-7; 7 bases agree with TRBD2. Germline loops: CDR1 DFQATT, CDR2 SNEGSKA (reference sequence). Unmatched junction bases numbered 13, after V lost 6 bases and J lost 5 bases. CDR3 length: 14 residues. CDR3 nucleotides: TGCAGTGCAAAAGGAGCGGGAATATTTAACGAGCAGTACTTC. It specifies CSAKGAGIFNEQYF.

V gene TRBV6-5 combines with J gene TRBJ1-3, with D unclear. This CDR3 comprises 14 residues. Germline V lookup: CDR1 MNHEY, CDR2 SVGAGI. Trimming took off 3 bases at V and 2 bases at J, with 8 bases between the two ends. In DNA, the CDR3 is TGTGCCAGCAGTTATGGAAGGGCTGGAAACACCATATATTTT. Amino acid sequence: CASSYGRAGNTIYF.

This clonotype was seen only a few times. The chain joins TRBV4-3 to TRBJ1-1; D ambiguous. The CDR3 has 14 residues. CDR1 LGHNA and CDR2 YSLEER come from the germline V gene. The germline V and J ends were trimmed by 1 base and 5 bases, with 11 bases remaining between them. CDR3 sequence reads: CASSQVEGRTEAFF. Here the CDR3 DNA reads TGCGCCAGCAGCCAAGTAGAGGGTCGGACTGAAGCTTTCTTT.

The chain couples TRBV30 to TRBJ2-5, with 7 bases matching TRBD2. Germline CDR1 and CDR2: GTSNPN and SVGIG (reference sequence). The CDR3 extends over 12 amino acids. The junction had 3 bases not matched to a gene; V was cut back by 3 bases and J by 5 bases. CDR3 nucleotide sequence: TGTGCCTGGAGCGACGGGAGGGAGACCCAGTACTTC. Encoded protein: CAWSDGRETQYF.

This chain uses TRBV4-1 with TRBJ1-5; possible D gene TRBD1, 6 bases. The germline gives CDR1 MGHRA, CDR2 YSYEKL. Trimming removed 0 bases at V and 2 bases at J, with 11 bases between. The CDR3 runs 16 residues. The CDR3, as DNA: TGCGCCAGCAGCCAAGATTTGTCAGGGGGCAATCAGCCCCAGCATTTT. This gives the protein CASSQDLSGGNQPQHF.

The chain is built from TRBV11-2 and TRBJ1-4; 7 bases match TRBD1. V was clipped by 5 bases and J by 5 bases; unmatched bases: 5. This CDR3 region has 14 residues. CDR1 SGHAT and CDR2 FQNNGV come from the germline V gene. CDR3 coding DNA: TGTGCCAGCAGCACAAACAGGGGCAATGAAAAACTGTTTTTT. Amino acids: CASSTNRGNEKLFF. The full variable domain, rest sourced from reference TRBV11-2 and TRBJ1-4, is EAGVAQSPRYKIIEKRQSVAFWCNPISGHATLYWYQQILGQGPKLLIQFQNNGVVDDSQLPKDRFSAERLKGVDSTLKIQPAKLEDSAVYLCASSTNRGNEKLFFGSGTQLSVL.

This clonotype is a singleton in its sample. The chain joins TRBV7-2 to TRBJ2-7; the D is unclear. The CDR3 is made up of 14 amino acids. Trimming pared 4 bases from V and 3 bases from J, leaving 13 bases between. Germline V gives CDR1 SGHTA, CDR2 FQGNSA. The CDR3 region has the DNA TGTGCCAGCAGCTCGGGCCGCCAAAGCTACGAGCAGTACTTC. Protein product: CASSSGRQSYEQYF.

This clonotype has more than one count but fewer than ten. The V gene is TRBV28, the J gene TRBJ1-2, with 7 bases aligning to TRBD1. The trim removed 7 bases at V and 4 bases at J, leaving 6 bases unmatched. The CDR3 runs 13 residues. Germline V gene lookup returns CDR1 MDHEN and CDR2 SYDVKM. This CDR3 reads CASTLPGGYGYTF. The DNA of the CDR3 is TGTGCCAGCACTCTCCCAGGGGGCTATGGCTACACCTTC.

The chain links TRBV9 to TRBJ2-2; no firm D call. V was cut by 4 bases and J by 4 bases, with 14 bases left in between. Germline CDR1 reads SGDLS; CDR2 reads YYNGEE. The CDR3 is made up of 15 amino acids. The CDR3 DNA reads TGTGCCAGCAGCCCCGGACCAGTTCCCACCGGGGAGCTGTTTTTT. It encodes CASSPGPVPTGELFF.